This TCR beta chain derives from a study of T cells after yellow fever vaccination. Each CDR3 protein gets one entry after TCRdb re-called the 5' RACE reads with MiXCR. The repertoire holds under 95,000 distinct CDR3 sequences, with around 7.9% as singletons. This clonotype came up a few times. V was trimmed by 0 bases and J by 10 bases, leaving 9 bases between them. Germline V gene sequence: CDR1 MNHNS, CDR2 SASEGT. The CDR3 has 12 residues. V is TRBV6-1 and J is TRBJ1-2; no reliable D call. The receptor's source is a man aged 18 to 29 who received the YFV17D yellow fever vaccine. The starting material was CD8+ T cells sorted from PBMCs, obtained 9 to 11 days after the first yellow fever vaccination. CDR3 coding DNA: TGTGCCAGCAGTGAAGCGATAGGAGACTACACCTTC. This gives the protein CASSEAIGDYTF.